These 10 T cell receptor beta chains were all obtained from the same sample, sequenced in a study of T cells in Graves' hyperthyroidism and ophthalmopathy (dated by TCRdb to the late 2010s). The library was made by multiplex PCR. The sample was run on an Illumina HiSeq 2000. TCR beta CDR3 regions were amplified from RNA transcripts. A first-round RT-PCR of the TCR CDR3 used the HTBI primer set with the Qiagen OneStep RT-PCR kit. TCRdb trimmed the raw reads at Q25, called clones with MiXCR and kept productive beta chains. Under each unique CDR3 protein, matching rows form one entry showing the most common genes and DNA. The sample includes roughly 700,000 distinct CDR3 sequences, with about a third observed a single time. The ten largest clones take up less than 40% of the sample. Sequencing was carried out using blood. These receptors came from a middle-aged woman with Graves' hyperthyroidism.

J is TRBJ2-7 and V is TRBV12-3 or TRBV12-4; TRBD2 matches at 7 bases. With 5 bases clipped from V and 6 bases from J, the junction kept 10 bases outside the gene matches. The CDR3 consists of 14 residues. In nucleotides, the CDR3 is TGTGCCAGCAGTCACCAAATGGGGGGGGGCGAGCAGTACTTC. Its translation is CASSHQMGGGEQYF.

Points on this clonotype: This could be a read error, since a much larger clone is one nucleotide away. This sequence joins TRBV11-2 and TRBJ2-7; 11 bases line up with TRBD1. Germline values: CDR1 SGHAT, CDR2 FQNNGV. The CDR3 covers 13 residues. The CDR3 bases are TGTGCCAGCAGCTCGGACAGGGGGCTAGAGCGGTACTTC. The encoded protein is CASSSDRGLERYF.

The chain joins TRBV7-9 to TRBJ2-5; 9 bases are shared with TRBD1. The germline gives CDR1 SEHNR, CDR2 FQNEAQ (reference sequence). J lost 7 bases, V lost 5 bases, and 17 bases had no gene match. The CDR3 extends over 17 amino acids. The chain's CDR3 is CASSQTGGATTVGTQYF. The CDR3 bases are TGTGCCAGCAGCCAAACAGGGGGCGCGACAACGGTTGGGACCCAGTACTTC.

This clonotype has a count of ten or more. The chain has TRBV10-3 and TRBJ1-1; no firm D call. Germline V CDR1 and CDR2: ENHRY, SYGVKD. The CDR3 consists of 13 residues. V lost 8 bases and J lost 6, with 16 bases in between. For the CDR3, the DNA is TGTGCCATCCGAGAAGATAGTTTCGCTGAAGCTTTCTTT. Translated: CAIREDSFAEAFF.

Many counts were recorded for this clonotype. The chain employs TRBV10-3 and TRBJ2-5; TRBD2 matches 7 bases. V lost 6 bases to trimming and J lost 4 bases; unmatched junction nucleotides: 5. The germline V gene encodes CDR1 ENHRY and CDR2 SYGVKD. The CDR3 covers 13 residues. DNA of the CDR3: TGTGCCATCAGCGAGAGGGAGGGAGAGACCCAGTACTTC. Protein: CAISEREGETQYF.

The CDR3 DNA reads TGCGCCAGCAGCCCAGACCTGATCCCTCAAACCGGGGAGCTGTTTTTT. Translation gives CASSPDLIPQTGELFF. This rearrangement joins TRBV5-1 to TRBJ2-2; no reliable D call. The V gene lost 4 bases and the J gene lost 5 bases, with 18 bases spanning the gap. The CDR3 length is 16 residues. CDR1 SGHRS and CDR2 YFSETQ come from the germline V gene.

Worth noting for this clonotype: No conserved phenylalanine or tryptophan is present at the end of the CDR3, so a read error is the likely explanation. The CDR3 DNA reads TGCGCCAGCAGCCAAGCCAGGGTAATGAACACTGAAGCTTTCCTT. It is translated as CASSQARVMNTEAFL. The chain carries TRBV7-6 and TRBJ1-1; TRBD1 might be the D (5 bases). Germline V gene lookup returns CDR1 SGHVS and CDR2 FNYEAQ. The CDR3 is made up of 15 amino acids.

The table lists this clonotype with a few counts. The V gene is TRBV6-5, the J gene TRBJ2-5; 8 nucleotides align to TRBD2. CDR3 length: 14 amino acids. V lost 5 bases to trimming and J lost 4 bases; unmatched junction nucleotides: 6. In germline, CDR1 is MNHEY, CDR2 SVGAGI. CDR3 sequence (DNA): TGTGCCAGCAGTGGAATAGCGGGACGAGAGACCCAGTACTTC. Translating gives CASSGIAGRETQYF.

Here the CDR3 reads CASSYSVSYTEAFF. The DNA for the CDR3 is TGTGCCAGCAGTTACTCCGTTTCGTACACTGAAGCTTTCTTT. V gene TRBV6-5 combines with J gene TRBJ1-1; D is unclear. Germline V gene data show CDR1 as MNHEY and CDR2 as SVGAGI. The CDR3 runs to 14 residues. The V and J ends lost 0 bases and 3 bases respectively, with 8 bases between them.

The J gene is TRBJ2-7, the V gene TRBV2; 7 bases map to TRBD1. The CDR3 length is 16 residues. CDR1 and CDR2 from the germline V gene are SNHLY and FYNNEI. V was clipped by 5 bases and J by 0 bases; unmatched bases: 10. The CDR3 sequence: CASSPSGQESSYEQYF. The CDR3 DNA sequence: TGTGCCAGCAGTCCAAGCGGACAGGAGAGCTCCTACGAGCAGTACTTC.